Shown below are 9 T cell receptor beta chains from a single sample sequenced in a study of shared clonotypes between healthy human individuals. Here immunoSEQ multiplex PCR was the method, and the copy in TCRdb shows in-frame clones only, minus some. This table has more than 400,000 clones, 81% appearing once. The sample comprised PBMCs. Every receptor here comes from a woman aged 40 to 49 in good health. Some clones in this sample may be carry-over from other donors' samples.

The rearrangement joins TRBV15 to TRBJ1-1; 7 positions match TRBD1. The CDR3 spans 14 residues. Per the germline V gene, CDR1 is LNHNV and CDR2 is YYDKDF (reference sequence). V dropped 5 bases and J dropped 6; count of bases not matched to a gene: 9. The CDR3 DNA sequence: TGTGCCACCAGCGCCCGACAGGGAGCCTCTGAAGCTTTCTTT. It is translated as CATSARQGASEAFF.

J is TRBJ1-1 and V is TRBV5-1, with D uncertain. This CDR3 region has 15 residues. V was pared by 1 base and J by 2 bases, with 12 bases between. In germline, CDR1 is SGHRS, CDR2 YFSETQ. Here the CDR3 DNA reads TGCGCCAGCAGCTTGACTCCAGATAGAAACACTGAAGCTTTCTTT. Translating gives CASSLTPDRNTEAFF.

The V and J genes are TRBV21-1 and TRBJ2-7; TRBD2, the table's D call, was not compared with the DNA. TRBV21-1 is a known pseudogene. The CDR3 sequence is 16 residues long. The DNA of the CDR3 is TGTGCCAGCAGCTCTCCGCGGCGGGAACTAGCTGGCGAGCAGTACTTC. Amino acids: CASSSPRRELAGEQYF.

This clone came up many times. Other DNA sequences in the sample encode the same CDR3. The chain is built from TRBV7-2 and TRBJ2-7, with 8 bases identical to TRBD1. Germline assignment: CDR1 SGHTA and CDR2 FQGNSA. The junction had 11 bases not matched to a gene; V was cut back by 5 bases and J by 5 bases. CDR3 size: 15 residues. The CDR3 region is CASSIRIGQGNEQYF. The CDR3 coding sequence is TGTGCCAGCAGCATTAGGATCGGACAGGGCAACGAGCAGTACTTC.

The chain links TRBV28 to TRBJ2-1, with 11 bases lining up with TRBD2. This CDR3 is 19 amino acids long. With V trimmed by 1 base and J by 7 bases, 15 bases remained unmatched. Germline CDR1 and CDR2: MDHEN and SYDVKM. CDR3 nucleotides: TGTGCCAGCAGTTTATTCCCACTAGCGGGAGCAGGTGGGGGGAATGAGCAGTTCTTC. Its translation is CASSLFPLAGAGGGNEQFF.

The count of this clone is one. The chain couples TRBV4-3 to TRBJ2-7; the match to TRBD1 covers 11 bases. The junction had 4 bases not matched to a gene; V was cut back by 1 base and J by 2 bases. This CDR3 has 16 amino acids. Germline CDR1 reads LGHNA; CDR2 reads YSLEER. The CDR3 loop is CASSQGPGQGAYEQYF. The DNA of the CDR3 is TGCGCCAGCAGCCAAGGCCCGGGACAGGGGGCCTACGAGCAGTACTTC.

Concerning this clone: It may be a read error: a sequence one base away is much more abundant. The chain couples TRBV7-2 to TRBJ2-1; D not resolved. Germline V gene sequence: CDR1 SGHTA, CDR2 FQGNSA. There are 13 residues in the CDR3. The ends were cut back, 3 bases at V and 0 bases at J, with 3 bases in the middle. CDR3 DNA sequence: TGTGCCAGCAGCTTGAGCTCCTACAATGAGCAGTTCTTC. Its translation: CASSLSSYNEQFF.

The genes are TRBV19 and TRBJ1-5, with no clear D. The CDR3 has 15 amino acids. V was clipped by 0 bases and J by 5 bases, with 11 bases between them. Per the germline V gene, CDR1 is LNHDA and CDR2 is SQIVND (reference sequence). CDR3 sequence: CASSIDVKEDQPQHF. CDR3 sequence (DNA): TGTGCCAGTAGTATAGATGTAAAAGAGGATCAGCCCCAGCATTTT.

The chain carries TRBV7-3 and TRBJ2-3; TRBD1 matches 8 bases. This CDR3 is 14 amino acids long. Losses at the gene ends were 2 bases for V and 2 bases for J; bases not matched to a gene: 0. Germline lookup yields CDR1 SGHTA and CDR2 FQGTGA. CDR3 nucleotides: TGTGCCAGCAGCTTACAGGGGGCCACAGATACGCAGTATTTT. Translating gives CASSLQGATDTQYF.